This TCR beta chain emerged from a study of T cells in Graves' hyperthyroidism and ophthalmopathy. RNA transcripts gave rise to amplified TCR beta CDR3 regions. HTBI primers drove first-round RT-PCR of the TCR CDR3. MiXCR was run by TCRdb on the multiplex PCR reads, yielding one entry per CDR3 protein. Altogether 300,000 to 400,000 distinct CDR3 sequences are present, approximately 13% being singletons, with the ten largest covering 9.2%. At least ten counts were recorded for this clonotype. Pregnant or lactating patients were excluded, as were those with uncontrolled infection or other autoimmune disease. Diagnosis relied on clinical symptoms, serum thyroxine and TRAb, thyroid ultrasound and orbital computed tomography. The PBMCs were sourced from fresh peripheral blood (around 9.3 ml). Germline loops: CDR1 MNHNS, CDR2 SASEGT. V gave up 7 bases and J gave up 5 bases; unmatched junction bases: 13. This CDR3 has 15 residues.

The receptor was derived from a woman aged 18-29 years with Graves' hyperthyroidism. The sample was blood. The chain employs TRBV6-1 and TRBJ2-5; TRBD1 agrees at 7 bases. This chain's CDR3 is CASTIDRDPRETQYF. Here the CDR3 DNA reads TGTGCCAGCACCATAGACAGGGACCCGCGGGAGACCCAGTACTTC.